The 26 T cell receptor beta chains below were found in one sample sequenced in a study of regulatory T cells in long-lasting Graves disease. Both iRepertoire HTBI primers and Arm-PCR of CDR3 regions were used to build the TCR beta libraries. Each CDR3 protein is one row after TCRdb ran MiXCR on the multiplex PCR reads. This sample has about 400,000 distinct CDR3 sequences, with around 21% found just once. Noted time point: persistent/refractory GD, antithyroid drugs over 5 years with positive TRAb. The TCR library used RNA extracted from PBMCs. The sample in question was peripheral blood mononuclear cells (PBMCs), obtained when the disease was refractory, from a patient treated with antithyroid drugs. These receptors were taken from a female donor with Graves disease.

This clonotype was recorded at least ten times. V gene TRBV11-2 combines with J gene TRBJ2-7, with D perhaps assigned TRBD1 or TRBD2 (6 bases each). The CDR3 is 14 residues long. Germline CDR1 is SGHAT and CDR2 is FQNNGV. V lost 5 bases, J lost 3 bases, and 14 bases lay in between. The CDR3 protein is CASSPLGGSYEQYF. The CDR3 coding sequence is TGTGCCAGCAGCCCCCTGGGGGGCAGCTACGAGCAGTACTTC.

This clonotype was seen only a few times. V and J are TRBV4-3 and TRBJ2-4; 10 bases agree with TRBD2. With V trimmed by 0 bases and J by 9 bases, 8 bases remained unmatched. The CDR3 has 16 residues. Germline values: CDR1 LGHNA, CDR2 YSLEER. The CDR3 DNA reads TGCGCCAGCAGCCAAGATATGTCTAGCGGGAGTAGCATTCAGTACTTC. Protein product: CASSQDMSSGSSIQYF.

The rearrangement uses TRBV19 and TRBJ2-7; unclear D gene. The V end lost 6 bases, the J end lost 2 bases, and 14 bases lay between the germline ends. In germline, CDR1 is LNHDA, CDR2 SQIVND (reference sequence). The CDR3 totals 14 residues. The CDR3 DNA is TGTGCCAGTAGGAAGACCGAGGCCCCCTACGAGCAGTACTTC. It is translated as CASRKTEAPYEQYF.

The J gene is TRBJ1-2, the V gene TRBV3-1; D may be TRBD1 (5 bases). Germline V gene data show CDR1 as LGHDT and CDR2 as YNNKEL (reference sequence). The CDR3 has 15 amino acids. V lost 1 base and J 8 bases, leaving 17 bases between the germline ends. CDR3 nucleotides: TGTGCCAGCAGCCAAGCAGGGATAACTATGGGAGGCTACACCTTC. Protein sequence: CASSQAGITMGGYTF. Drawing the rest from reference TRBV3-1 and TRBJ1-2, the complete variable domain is DTAVSQTPKYLVTQMGNDKSIKCEQNLGHDTMYWYKQDSKKFLKIMFSYNNKELIINETVPNRFSPKSPDKAHLNLHINSLELGDSAVYFCASSQAGITMGGYTFGSGTRLTVV.

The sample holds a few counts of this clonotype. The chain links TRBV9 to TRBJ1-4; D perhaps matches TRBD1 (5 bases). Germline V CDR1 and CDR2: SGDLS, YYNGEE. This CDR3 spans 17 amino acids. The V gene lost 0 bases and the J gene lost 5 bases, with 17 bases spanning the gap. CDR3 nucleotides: TGTGCCAGCAGCGTAGCACCATTCCCGACAGTGAATGAAAAACTGTTTTTT. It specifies CASSVAPFPTVNEKLFF.

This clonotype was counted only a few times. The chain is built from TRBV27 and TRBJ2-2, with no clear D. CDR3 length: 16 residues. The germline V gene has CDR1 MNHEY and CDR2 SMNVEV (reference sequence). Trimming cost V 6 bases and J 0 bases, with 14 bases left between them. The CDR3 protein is CASSPAWVANTGELFF. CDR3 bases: TGTGCCAGCAGCCCCGCATGGGTCGCGAACACCGGGGAGCTGTTTTTT.

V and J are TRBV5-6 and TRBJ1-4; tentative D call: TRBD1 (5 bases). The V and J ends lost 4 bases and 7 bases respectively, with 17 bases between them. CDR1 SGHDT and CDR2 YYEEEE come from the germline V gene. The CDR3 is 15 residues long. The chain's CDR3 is CASSVGGQGGEKLFF. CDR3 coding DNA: TGTGCCAGCAGCGTTGGCGGGCAGGGTGGTGAAAAACTGTTTTTT.

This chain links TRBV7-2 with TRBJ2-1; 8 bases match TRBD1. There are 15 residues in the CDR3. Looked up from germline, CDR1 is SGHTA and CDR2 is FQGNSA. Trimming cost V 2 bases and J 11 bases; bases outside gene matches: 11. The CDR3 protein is CASSLQGAITWKQFF. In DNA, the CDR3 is TGTGCCAGCAGCTTACAGGGGGCTATCACTTGGAAGCAGTTCTTC.

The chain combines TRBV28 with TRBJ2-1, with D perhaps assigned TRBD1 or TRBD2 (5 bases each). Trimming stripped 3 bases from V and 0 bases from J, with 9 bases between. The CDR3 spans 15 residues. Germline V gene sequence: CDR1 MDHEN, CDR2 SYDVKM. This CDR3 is CASSFGTSSYNEQFF. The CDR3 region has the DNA TGTGCCAGCAGTTTTGGGACGAGCTCCTACAATGAGCAGTTCTTC. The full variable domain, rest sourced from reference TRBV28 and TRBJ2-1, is DVKVTQSSRYLVKRTGEKVFLECVQDMDHENMFWYRQDPGLGLRLIYFSYDVKMKEKGDIPEGYSVSREKKERFSLILESASTNQTSMYLCASSFGTSSYNEQFFGPGTRLTVL.

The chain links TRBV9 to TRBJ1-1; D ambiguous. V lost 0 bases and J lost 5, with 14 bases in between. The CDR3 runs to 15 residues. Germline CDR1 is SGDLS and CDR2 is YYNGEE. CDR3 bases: TGTGCCAGCAGCGTAGCCGTAGAAGGGATTACTGAAGCTTTCTTT. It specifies CASSVAVEGITEAFF. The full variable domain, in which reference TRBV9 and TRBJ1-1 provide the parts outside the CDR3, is DSGVTQTPKHLITATGQRVTLRCSPRSGDLSVYWYQQSLDQGLQFLIQYYNGEERAKGNILERFSAQQFPDLHSELNLSSLELGDSALYFCASSVAVEGITEAFFGQGTRLTVV.

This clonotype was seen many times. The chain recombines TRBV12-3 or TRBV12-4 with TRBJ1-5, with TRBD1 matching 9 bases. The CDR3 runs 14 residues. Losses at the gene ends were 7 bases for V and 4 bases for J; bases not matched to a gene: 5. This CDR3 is CASNGQGRNQPQHF. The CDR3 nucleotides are TGTGCCAGCAATGGACAGGGGAGGAATCAGCCCCAGCATTTT.

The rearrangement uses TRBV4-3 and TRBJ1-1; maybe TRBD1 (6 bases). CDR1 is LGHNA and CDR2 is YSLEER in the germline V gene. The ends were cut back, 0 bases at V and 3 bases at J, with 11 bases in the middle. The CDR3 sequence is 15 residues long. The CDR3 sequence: CASSQEGGGDTEAFF. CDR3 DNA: TGCGCCAGCAGCCAAGAAGGGGGGGGGGACACTGAAGCTTTCTTT.

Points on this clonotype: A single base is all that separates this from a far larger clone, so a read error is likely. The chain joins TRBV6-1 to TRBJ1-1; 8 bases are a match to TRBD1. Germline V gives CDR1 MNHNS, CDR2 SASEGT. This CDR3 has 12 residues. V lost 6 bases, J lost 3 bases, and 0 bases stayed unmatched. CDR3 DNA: TGTGCCAGCAGACAGGGGGACACTGAAGCTTTCTTT. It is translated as CASRQGDTEAFF.

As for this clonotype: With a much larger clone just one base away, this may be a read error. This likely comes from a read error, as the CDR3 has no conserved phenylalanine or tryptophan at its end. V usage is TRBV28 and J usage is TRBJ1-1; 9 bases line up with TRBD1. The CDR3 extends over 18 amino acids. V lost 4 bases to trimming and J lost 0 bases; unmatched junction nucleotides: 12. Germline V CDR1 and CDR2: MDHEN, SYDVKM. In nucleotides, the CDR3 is TGTGCCAGCAGTTATACAGGGGGCGGATTGCCAATGAACACTGAAGCTTTCCTT. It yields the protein CASSYTGGGLPMNTEAFL.

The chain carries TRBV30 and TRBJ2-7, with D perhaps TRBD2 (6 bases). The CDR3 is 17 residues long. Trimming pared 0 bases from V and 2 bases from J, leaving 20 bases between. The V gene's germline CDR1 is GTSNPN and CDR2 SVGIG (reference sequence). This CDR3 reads CAWSVPRSSGSPYEQYF. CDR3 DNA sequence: TGTGCCTGGAGTGTACCCCGGAGTAGCGGAAGTCCCTACGAGCAGTACTTC.

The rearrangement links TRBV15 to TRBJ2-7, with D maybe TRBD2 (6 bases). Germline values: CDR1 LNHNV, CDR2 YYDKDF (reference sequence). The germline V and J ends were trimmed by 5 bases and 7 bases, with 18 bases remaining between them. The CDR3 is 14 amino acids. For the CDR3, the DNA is TGTGCCACCAGCGGCCAGCGGGCTTACAATGAGCAGTACTTC. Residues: CATSGQRAYNEQYF.

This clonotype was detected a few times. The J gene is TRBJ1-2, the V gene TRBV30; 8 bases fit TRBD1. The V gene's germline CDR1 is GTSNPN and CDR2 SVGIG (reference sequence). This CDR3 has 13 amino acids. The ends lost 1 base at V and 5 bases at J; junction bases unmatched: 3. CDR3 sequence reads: CAWSGDRRYGYTF. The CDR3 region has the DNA TGTGCCTGGAGTGGGGACAGGAGATATGGCTACACCTTC.

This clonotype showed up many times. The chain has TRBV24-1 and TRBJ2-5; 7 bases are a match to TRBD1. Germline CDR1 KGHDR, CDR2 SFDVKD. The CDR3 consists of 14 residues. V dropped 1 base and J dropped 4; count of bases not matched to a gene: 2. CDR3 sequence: CATSDFDRAETQYF. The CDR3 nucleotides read TGTGCCACCAGTGATTTCGACAGGGCAGAGACCCAGTACTTC.

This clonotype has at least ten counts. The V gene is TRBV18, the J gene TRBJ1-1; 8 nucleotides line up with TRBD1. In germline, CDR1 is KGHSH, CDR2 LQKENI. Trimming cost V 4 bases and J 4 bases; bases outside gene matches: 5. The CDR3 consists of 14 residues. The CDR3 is CASSRQGRGTEAFF. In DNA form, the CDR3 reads TGTGCCAGCTCACGACAGGGGCGGGGCACTGAAGCTTTCTTT.

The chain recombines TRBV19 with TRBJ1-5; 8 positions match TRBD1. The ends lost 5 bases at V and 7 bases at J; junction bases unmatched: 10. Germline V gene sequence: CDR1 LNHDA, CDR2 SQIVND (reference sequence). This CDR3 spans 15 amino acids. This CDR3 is CASSLPDRGLQPQHF. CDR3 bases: TGTGCCAGTAGTTTACCCGACAGGGGTTTACAGCCCCAGCATTTT. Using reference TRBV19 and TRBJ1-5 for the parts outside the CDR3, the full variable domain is DGGITQSPKYLFRKEGQNVTLSCEQNLNHDAMYWYRQDPGQGLRLIYYSQIVNDFQKGDIAEGYSVSREKKESFPLTVTSAQKNPTAFYLCASSLPDRGLQPQHFGDGTRLSIL.

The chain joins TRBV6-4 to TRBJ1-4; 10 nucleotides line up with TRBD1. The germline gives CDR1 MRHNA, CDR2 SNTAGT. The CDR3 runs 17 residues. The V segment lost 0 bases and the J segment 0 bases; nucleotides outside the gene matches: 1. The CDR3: CASSDSGQGATNEKLFF. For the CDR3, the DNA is TGTGCCAGCAGTGACTCTGGACAGGGGGCAACTAATGAAAAACTGTTTTTT.

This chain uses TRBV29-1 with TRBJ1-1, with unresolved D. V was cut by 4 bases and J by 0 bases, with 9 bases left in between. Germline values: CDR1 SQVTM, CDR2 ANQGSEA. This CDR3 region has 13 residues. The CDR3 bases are TGCAGCGTTGTTCGGGGTATGAACACTGAAGCTTTCTTT. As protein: CSVVRGMNTEAFF. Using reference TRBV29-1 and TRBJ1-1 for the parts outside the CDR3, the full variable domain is SAVISQKPSRDICQRGTSLTIQCQVDSQVTMMFWYRQQPGQSLTLIATANQGSEATYESGFVIDKFPISRPNLTFSTLTVSNMSPEDSSIYLCSVVRGMNTEAFFGQGTRLTVV.

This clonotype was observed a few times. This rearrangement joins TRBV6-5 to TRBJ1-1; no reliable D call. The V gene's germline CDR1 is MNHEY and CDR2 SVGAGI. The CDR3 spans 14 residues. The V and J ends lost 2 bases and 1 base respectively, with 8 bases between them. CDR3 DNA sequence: TGTGCCAGCAGTTACCCCGAGGGGAACACTGAAGCTTTCTTT. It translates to CASSYPEGNTEAFF.

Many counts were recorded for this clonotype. In DNA, the CDR3 is TGTGCCTGGAGTCCGACAGGGTCTCCCTACGAGCAGTACTTC. Translation: CAWSPTGSPYEQYF. The chain links TRBV30 to TRBJ2-7; 7 nucleotides agree with TRBD1. V shed 2 bases, J shed 2 bases, and the junction held 6 bases outside the gene matches. The CDR3 sequence is 14 residues long. Germline CDR1 GTSNPN, CDR2 SVGIG (reference sequence).

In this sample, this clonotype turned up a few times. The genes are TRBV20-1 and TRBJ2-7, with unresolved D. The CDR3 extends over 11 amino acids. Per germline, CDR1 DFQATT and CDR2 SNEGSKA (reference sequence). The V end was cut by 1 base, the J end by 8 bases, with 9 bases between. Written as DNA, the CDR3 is TGCAGTGCTAGAGTCGGCCAAAAGCAGTACTTC. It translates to CSARVGQKQYF.

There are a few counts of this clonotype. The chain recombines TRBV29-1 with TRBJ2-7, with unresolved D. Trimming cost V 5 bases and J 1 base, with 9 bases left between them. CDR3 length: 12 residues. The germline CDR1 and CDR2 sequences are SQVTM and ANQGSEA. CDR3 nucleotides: TGCAGCGTTTCGGGCACATCCTACGAGCAGTACTTC. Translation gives CSVSGTSYEQYF.